These 27 T cell receptor beta chains came from one sample sequenced in a study of Graves' ophthalmopathy and Graves' hyperthyroidism. RNA transcripts were the source from which TCR beta CDR3 regions were amplified. Second-round multiplex PCR followed a first-round RT-PCR using HTBI primers. TCRdb redid the calling of the multiplex PCR reads with MiXCR, one entry per CDR3 protein. The sample yields 1 million to 1.3 million distinct CDR3 sequences, about two fifths seen once. Sequencing was performed on peripheral blood or thyroid tissue (not recorded which). These receptors all come from an adult man with Graves' hyperthyroidism.

Ten or more counts support this clonotype. The chain uses TRBV7-9 and TRBJ1-1, with a possible D match to TRBD1 (5 bases). Per germline, CDR1 SEHNR and CDR2 FQNEAQ (reference sequence). The CDR3 loop spans 15 amino acids. V lost 0 bases and J 2 bases, leaving 10 bases between the germline ends. CDR3 sequence reads: CASSLAPGRNTEAFF. In DNA, the CDR3 is TGTGCCAGCAGCTTAGCACCGGGACGAAACACTGAAGCTTTCTTT.

This chain connects TRBV29-1 to TRBJ2-5; the match to TRBD2 covers 8 bases. The CDR3 sequence is 10 residues long. From germline, CDR1 is SQVTM and CDR2 ANQGSEA. The J segment lost 7 bases and the V segment lost 7 bases, leaving 2 bases of the junction unmatched. The chain's CDR3 is CSAGGGTQYF. Here the CDR3 DNA reads TGCAGCGCGGGGGGGGGGACCCAGTACTTC.

This clonotype was picked up many times. The V and J genes are TRBV29-1 and TRBJ2-7; 15 bases align to TRBD2. V was pared by 3 bases and J by 6 bases, with 3 bases of the junction left unmatched. The V gene's germline CDR1 is SQVTM and CDR2 ANQGSEA. This CDR3 has 14 residues. The CDR3 DNA sequence: TGCAGCGTTGATGGGACTAGCGGGAGGTCCGAGCAGTACTTC. Its protein is CSVDGTSGRSEQYF.

This clonotype has a count of ten or more. The chain uses TRBV10-3 and TRBJ2-2; D ambiguous. Trimming left V 4 bases short and J 6 bases short, with 3 bases between. This CDR3 is 11 amino acids long. Per the germline V gene, CDR1 is ENHRY and CDR2 is SYGVKD. Written as DNA, the CDR3 is TGTGCCATCAGTGGGGCCGGGGAGCTGTTTTTT. The encoded protein is CAISGAGELFF.

This clonotype was detected ten times or more. The chain links TRBV9 to TRBJ2-7; 14 bases align to TRBD2. The J segment lost 5 bases and the V segment lost 2 bases, leaving 6 bases of the junction unmatched. Germline loops: CDR1 SGDLS, CDR2 YYNGEE. The CDR3 covers 16 residues. DNA for the CDR3: TGTGCCAGCAGCGTCGGGACTAGCGGGAGTTTCCACGAGCAGTACTTC. Encoded protein: CASSVGTSGSFHEQYF.

This clonotype appeared a few times. The rearrangement links TRBV6-2 or TRBV6-3 to TRBJ2-5; D might be TRBD2 (6 bases). The germline gives CDR1 MNHEY, CDR2 SVGEGT. Trimming took off 0 bases at V and 4 bases at J, with 21 bases between the two ends. The CDR3 totals 18 residues. The chain's CDR3 is CASSYSPESEGHRETQYF. The CDR3 DNA sequence: TGTGCCAGCAGTTACTCCCCTGAGTCGGAGGGGCATCGAGAGACCCAGTACTTC.

This clonotype has ten or more counts. This rearrangement joins TRBV29-1 to TRBJ2-2, with 7 bases aligning to TRBD2. Germline trimming cut 0 bases from V and 1 base from J; bases unmatched to any gene: 5. The CDR3 has 16 residues. The germline V gene has CDR1 SQVTM and CDR2 ANQGSEA. CDR3 sequence (DNA): TGCAGCGTTGAAGATTGGGGCGGGGGGAACACCGGGGAGCTGTTTTTT. This sequence encodes CSVEDWGGGNTGELFF.

This clonotype was counted ten times or more. The rearrangement links TRBV7-3 to TRBJ2-2, with D possibly matching TRBD1 (7 bases). The CDR3 runs to 15 residues. Trimming stripped 5 bases from V and 4 bases from J, with 14 bases between. Per the germline V gene, CDR1 is SGHTA and CDR2 is FQGTGA. CDR3 bases: TGTGCCAGCAGCGGAGGGGGCGTCGGCACCGGGGAGCTGTTTTTT. It encodes CASSGGGVGTGELFF.

This clonotype was observed at least ten times. The V gene is TRBV7-8, the J gene TRBJ2-7; no definite D call. CDR1 SGHVS and CDR2 FQNEAQ come from the germline V gene. The CDR3 is 17 residues long. V gave up 2 bases and J gave up 0 bases, with 17 bases separating them. The CDR3 sequence is CASSLYRVSLLSYEQYF. In DNA form, the CDR3 reads TGTGCCAGCAGCTTATATCGTGTTAGTTTGCTCTCCTACGAGCAGTACTTC.

The chain links TRBV10-2 to TRBJ2-7; D is ambiguous. Germline V gene sequence: CDR1 WSHSY, CDR2 SAAADI. The CDR3 runs 14 residues. Trimming took 3 bases from V and 9 from J, leaving 18 bases between them. The CDR3 DNA reads as TGCGCCAGCAGTGACTCCGGGCACCTATATGGGCAGTACTTC. It is translated as CASSDSGHLYGQYF.

In its sample, this clonotype was seen a few times. V gene TRBV28 combines with J gene TRBJ1-6, with 7 bases identical to TRBD1. The CDR3 loop spans 12 amino acids. Germline trimming cut 7 bases from V and 10 bases from J; bases unmatched to any gene: 4. Germline CDR1 reads MDHEN; CDR2 reads SYDVKM. The CDR3 here is CASNTGESPLHF. The CDR3, as DNA: TGTGCCAGCAATACAGGGGAATCACCCCTCCACTTT.

Ten or more counts support this clonotype. This rearrangement joins TRBV15 to TRBJ1-6; D gene uncertain. Looked up from germline, CDR1 is LNHNV and CDR2 is YYDKDF (reference sequence). The CDR3 consists of 13 residues. Trimming shortened V by 0 bases and J by 12 bases, and 9 bases separated the two germline ends. In nucleotides, the CDR3 is TGTGCCACCAGCAGAGATCCCCGGTTACCCCTCCACTTT. It yields the protein CATSRDPRLPLHF.

This clonotype appeared many times. This chain connects TRBV7-3 to TRBJ2-5, with 9 bases aligning to TRBD2. Germline values: CDR1 SGHTA, CDR2 FQGTGA. Unmatched junction bases numbered 6, after V lost 6 bases and J lost 4 bases. The CDR3 has 14 amino acids. CDR3 DNA: TGTGCCAGCAGTTTAGCGGGAGATGGAGAGACCCAGTACTTC. Protein: CASSLAGDGETQYF.

This clonotype was counted at least ten times. This rearrangement joins TRBV7-3 to TRBJ1-1; the D is unclear. V lost 3 bases, J lost 1 base, and 6 bases lay in between. There are 13 residues in the CDR3. The germline V gene encodes CDR1 SGHTA and CDR2 FQGTGA. The CDR3 is CASSFEENTEAFF. CDR3 in DNA: TGTGCCAGCAGCTTCGAGGAGAACACTGAAGCTTTCTTT.

This clonotype was detected only once. The chain employs TRBV10-3 and TRBJ1-5; 10 bases line up with TRBD1. Germline CDR1 and CDR2: ENHRY and SYGVKD. V lost 10 bases to trimming and J lost 3 bases; unmatched junction nucleotides: 12. There are 16 residues in the CDR3. CDR3 in DNA: TGTGCCACCAGCCCAGGACAGGGGGTGAACAATCAGCCCCAGCATTTT. Residues: CATSPGQGVNNQPQHF.

The chain couples TRBV5-8 to TRBJ2-2; TRBD2 might be the D (6 bases). From germline, CDR1 is SGHTS and CDR2 YDEGEE. There are 14 residues in the CDR3. V shed 2 bases and J shed 4 bases, with 9 bases lying between them. CDR3 sequence (DNA): TGTGCCAGCAGCTTCGGGGGATTCACCGGGGAGCTGTTTTTT. This gives the protein CASSFGGFTGELFF.

This clonotype occurred a few times. The chain recombines TRBV6-5 with TRBJ2-7; 7 bases align to TRBD1. The CDR3 extends over 18 amino acids. The germline gives CDR1 MNHEY, CDR2 SVGAGI. Germline trimming cut 0 bases from V and 2 bases from J; bases unmatched to any gene: 13. CDR3 in amino acids: CASSYSWRQGSTPYEQYF. CDR3 DNA sequence: TGTGCCAGCAGTTACTCGTGGCGACAGGGAAGTACCCCCTACGAGCAGTACTTC.

This chain uses TRBV29-1 with TRBJ1-5, with D perhaps matching TRBD1 (6 bases). The length of the CDR3 is 14 residues. The V end was cut by 4 bases, the J end by 6 bases, with 16 bases between. Germline lookup yields CDR1 SQVTM and CDR2 ANQGSEA. CDR3 sequence (DNA): TGCAGCGTTGCGGCTGGGATAGGGGGTCAGCCCCAGCATTTT. This codes for CSVAAGIGGQPQHF.

There are many counts of this clonotype. The V and J genes are TRBV5-1 and TRBJ2-6, with D perhaps TRBD2 (5 bases). Germline lookup yields CDR1 SGHRS and CDR2 YFSETQ. The CDR3 covers 15 residues. Trimming pared 6 bases from V and 0 bases from J, leaving 10 bases between. The CDR3, as DNA: TGCGCCAGCATGATTGAGGGCTCTGGGGCCAACGTCCTGACTTTC. Its protein is CASMIEGSGANVLTF.

This sequence joins TRBV5-8 and TRBJ2-7, with no clear D. The CDR3 is made up of 14 amino acids. The V gene's germline CDR1 is SGHTS and CDR2 YDEGEE. Trimming pared 6 bases from V and 2 bases from J, leaving 15 bases between. The DNA for the CDR3 is TGTGCCAGCACCAAAATAGACACAACCTACGAGCAGTACTTC. It codes for CASTKIDTTYEQYF.

This clonotype was seen many times. The V call is TRBV29-1, the J call TRBJ1-2; D gene unclear. From germline, CDR1 is SQVTM and CDR2 ANQGSEA. CDR3 length: 10 amino acids. The V gene lost 4 bases and the J gene lost 7 bases, with 7 bases spanning the gap. The CDR3 here is CSVAHAGYTF. The CDR3 nucleotides are TGCAGCGTTGCCCACGCTGGCTACACCTTC.

The rearrangement links TRBV7-9 to TRBJ1-4; D remains ambiguous. V was clipped by 3 bases and J by 7 bases, with 9 bases between them. The CDR3 consists of 13 residues. CDR1 is SEHNR, CDR2 FQNEAQ, per germline (reference sequence). CDR3 sequence (DNA): TGTGCCAGCAGCTTCCGGGCCCCTGAAAAACTGTTTTTT. Protein product: CASSFRAPEKLFF.

This chain connects TRBV7-3 to TRBJ2-7, with 10 nucleotides matching TRBD2. The CDR3 runs to 13 residues. J lost 4 bases, V lost 4 bases, and 1 base had no gene match. Germline V gene data show CDR1 as SGHTA and CDR2 as FQGTGA. Written as DNA, the CDR3 is TGTGCCAGCAGCTGGGGACTAGCGTACGAGCAGTACTTC. Its protein product is CASSWGLAYEQYF.

This chain links TRBV7-9 with TRBJ1-5, with D unclear. From germline, CDR1 is SEHNR and CDR2 FQNEAQ (reference sequence). This CDR3 has 13 amino acids. V was cut by 4 bases and J by 7 bases, with 11 bases left in between. The DNA for the CDR3 is TGTGCCAGCAGCTCGGACCCGGGACAGCCCCAGCATTTT. Protein: CASSSDPGQPQHF.

Regarding this clonotype: This could be a read error, since a much larger clone is one nucleotide away. The chain carries TRBV20-1 and TRBJ2-7; D remains ambiguous. The germline CDR1 and CDR2 sequences are DFQATT and SNEGSKA (reference sequence). The CDR3 is 13 amino acids. The CDR3 DNA follows: TGCAGTGCGGAAGACCCGAGCACCTACGAGCAGCACTTC. Translation gives CSAEDPSTYEQHF.

In this sample, this clonotype turned up many times. The chain links TRBV24-1 to TRBJ1-2; D might be TRBD1 (5 bases). Germline assignment: CDR1 KGHDR and CDR2 SFDVKD. The CDR3 covers 12 residues. Trimming shortened V by 9 bases and J by 7 bases, and 14 bases separated the two germline ends. This CDR3 is CATRTIGGGYTF. For the CDR3, the DNA is TGTGCCACCCGGACGATCGGGGGTGGCTACACCTTC.

Notes on this clonotype: With a much larger clone just one base away, this may be a read error. J is TRBJ1-4 and V is TRBV5-1; D gene ambiguous. CDR3 size: 13 residues. Looked up from germline, CDR1 is SGHRS and CDR2 is YFSETQ. The V end was cut by 4 bases, the J end by 8 bases, with 12 bases between. CDR3 coding DNA: TGCGCCAGCAGCCGCGAGGGTGACGAAAAACTGTTTTTT. Translating gives CASSREGDEKLFF.